This T cell receptor beta chain derives from a study of spatial heterogeneity in lung cancer. Across the whole study: The count of detected beta-chain sequences consistently exceeded that of alpha-chain sequences.

The sample's time point: sample taken at primary tumor resection. Unsorted tumor, nontumor lung tissue or cryopreserved PBMC supplied the whole RNA. Every TCR cDNA molecule carried a tag that served as a unique molecular identifier. TCRdb independently ran MiXCR on the 5' RACE reads; one entry per CDR3 protein. The table has some 50,000 distinct CDR3 sequences, about an eighth seen once. V was clipped by 4 bases and J by 0 bases, with 11 bases between them. This CDR3 is 15 amino acids long. CDR1 is SGHTA, CDR2 FQGNSA, per germline. This TCR was recovered from a female donor with early-stage non-small cell lung cancer. This sequence joins TRBV7-2 and TRBJ2-3, with D hard to call. The starting material was PBMCs, obtained at surgery. The CDR3 region has the DNA TGTGCCAGCAGCTATCAGATAGAGAGCACAGATACGCAGTATTTT. Residues: CASSYQIESTDTQYF.